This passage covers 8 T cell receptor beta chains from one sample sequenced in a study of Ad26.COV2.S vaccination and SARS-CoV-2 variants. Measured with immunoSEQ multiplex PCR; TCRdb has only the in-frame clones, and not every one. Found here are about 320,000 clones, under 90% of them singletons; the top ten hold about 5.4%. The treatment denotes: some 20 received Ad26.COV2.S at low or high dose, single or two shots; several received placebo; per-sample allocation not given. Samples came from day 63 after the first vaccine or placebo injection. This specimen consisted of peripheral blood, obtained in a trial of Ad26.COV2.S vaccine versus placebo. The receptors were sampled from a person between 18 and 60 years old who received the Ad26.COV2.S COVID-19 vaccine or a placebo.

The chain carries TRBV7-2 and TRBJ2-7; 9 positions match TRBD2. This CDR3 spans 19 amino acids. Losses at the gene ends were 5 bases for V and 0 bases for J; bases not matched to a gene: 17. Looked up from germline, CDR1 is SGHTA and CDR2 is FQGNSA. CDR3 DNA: TGTGCCAGCAGCCCTCTCAGGGGACTAGCTTGGAGTAGCTCCTACGAGCAGTACTTC. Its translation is CASSPLRGLAWSSSYEQYF.

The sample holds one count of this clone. The CDR3 spells CASGRYREPYEQYF. The CDR3, as DNA: TGTGCTAGTGGTCGATACAGGGAACCCTACGAGCAGTACTTC. V is TRBV12-5 and J is TRBJ2-7; maybe TRBD1 (6 bases). Germline lookup yields CDR1 LGHNT and CDR2 FRNRAP. The CDR3 sequence is 14 residues long. The germline V and J ends were trimmed by 5 bases and 2 bases, with 13 bases remaining between them.

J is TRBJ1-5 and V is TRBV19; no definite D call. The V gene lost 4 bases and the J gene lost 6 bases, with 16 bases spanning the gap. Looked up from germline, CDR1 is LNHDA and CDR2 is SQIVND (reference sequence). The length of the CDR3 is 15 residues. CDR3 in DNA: TGTGCCAGTAGTAAGGCTTTGACCCAATTTCAGCCCCAGCATTTT. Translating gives CASSKALTQFQPQHF.

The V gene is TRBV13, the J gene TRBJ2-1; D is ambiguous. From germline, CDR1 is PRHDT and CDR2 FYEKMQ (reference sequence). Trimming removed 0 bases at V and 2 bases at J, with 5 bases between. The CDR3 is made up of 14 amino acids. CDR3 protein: CASSLGWAYNEQFF. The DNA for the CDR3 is TGTGCCAGCAGCTTAGGGTGGGCCTACAATGAGCAGTTCTTC.

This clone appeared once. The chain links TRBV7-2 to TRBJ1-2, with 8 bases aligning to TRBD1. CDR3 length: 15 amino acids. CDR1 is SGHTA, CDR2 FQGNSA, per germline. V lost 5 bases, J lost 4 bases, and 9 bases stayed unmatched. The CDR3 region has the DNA TGTGCCAGCAGCAAATACCCGGGACAGGCCTATGGCTACACCTTC. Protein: CASSKYPGQAYGYTF.

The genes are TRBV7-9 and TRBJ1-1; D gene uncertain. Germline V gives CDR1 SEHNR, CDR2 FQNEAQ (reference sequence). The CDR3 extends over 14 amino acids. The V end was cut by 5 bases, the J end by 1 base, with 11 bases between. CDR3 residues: CASSLIIRNTEAFF. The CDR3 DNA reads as TGTGCCAGCAGCCTCATAATTCGGAACACTGAAGCTTTCTTT.

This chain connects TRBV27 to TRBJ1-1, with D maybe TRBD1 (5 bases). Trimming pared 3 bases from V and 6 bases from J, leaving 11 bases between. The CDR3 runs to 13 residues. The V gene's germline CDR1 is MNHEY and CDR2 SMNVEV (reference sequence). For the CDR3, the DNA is TGTGCCAGCAGTTTTGGGGGACGAGCTGAAGCTTTCTTT. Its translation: CASSFGGRAEAFF.

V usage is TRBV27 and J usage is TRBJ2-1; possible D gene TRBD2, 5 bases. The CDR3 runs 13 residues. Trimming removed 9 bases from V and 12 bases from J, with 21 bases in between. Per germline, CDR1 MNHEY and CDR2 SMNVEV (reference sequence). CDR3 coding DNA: TGTGCCAGTAAGAGGGCTCTAGAGTTCGGGCAGTTCTTC. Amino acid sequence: CASKRALEFGQFF.